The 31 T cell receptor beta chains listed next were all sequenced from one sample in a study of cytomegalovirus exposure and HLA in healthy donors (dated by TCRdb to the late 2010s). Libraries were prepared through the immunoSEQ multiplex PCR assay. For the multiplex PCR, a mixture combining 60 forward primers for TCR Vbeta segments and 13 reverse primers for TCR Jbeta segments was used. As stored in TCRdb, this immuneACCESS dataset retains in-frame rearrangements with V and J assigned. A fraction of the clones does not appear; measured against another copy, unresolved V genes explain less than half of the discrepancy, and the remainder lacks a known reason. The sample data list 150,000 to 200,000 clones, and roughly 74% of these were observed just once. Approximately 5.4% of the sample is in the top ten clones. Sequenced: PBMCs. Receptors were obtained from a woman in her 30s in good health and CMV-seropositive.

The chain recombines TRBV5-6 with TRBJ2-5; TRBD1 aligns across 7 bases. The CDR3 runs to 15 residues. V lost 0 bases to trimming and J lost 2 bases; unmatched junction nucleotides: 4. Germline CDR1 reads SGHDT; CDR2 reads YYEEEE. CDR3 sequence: CASSLAGQAQETQYF. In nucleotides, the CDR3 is TGTGCCAGCAGCTTGGCCGGACAGGCGCAAGAGACCCAGTACTTC.

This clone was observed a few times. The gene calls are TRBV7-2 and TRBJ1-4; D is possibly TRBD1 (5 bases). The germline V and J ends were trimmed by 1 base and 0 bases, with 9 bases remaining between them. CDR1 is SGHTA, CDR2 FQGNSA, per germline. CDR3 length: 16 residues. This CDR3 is CASSLVGTATNEKLFF. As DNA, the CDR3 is TGTGCCAGCAGCTTAGTGGGGACTGCAACTAATGAAAAACTGTTTTTT.

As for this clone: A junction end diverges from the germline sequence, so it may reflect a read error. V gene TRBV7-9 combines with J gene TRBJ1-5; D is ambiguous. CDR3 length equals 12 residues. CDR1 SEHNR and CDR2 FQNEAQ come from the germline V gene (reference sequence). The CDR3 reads CSSSRANQPQHF. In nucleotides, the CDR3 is TGTTCCAGCAGCCGAGCCAATCAGCCCCAGCATTTT. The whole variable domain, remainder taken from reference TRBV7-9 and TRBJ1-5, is DTGVSQNPRHKITKRGQNVTFRCDPISEHNRLYWYRQTLGQGPEFLTYFQNEAQLEKSRLLSDRFSAERPKGSFSTLEIQRTEQGDSAMYLCSSSRANQPQHFGDGTRLSIL.

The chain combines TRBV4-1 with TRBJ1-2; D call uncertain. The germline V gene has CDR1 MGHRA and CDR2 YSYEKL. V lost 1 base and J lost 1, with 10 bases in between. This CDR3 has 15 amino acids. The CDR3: CASSQVVVFNYGYTF. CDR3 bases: TGCGCCAGCAGCCAAGTTGTCGTATTTAACTATGGCTACACCTTC.

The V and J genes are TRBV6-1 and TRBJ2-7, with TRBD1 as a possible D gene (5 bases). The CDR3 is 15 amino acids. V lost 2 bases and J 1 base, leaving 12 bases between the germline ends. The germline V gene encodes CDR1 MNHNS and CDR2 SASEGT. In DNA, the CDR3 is TGTGCCAGCAGTGAACTGGACACACAATCCTACGAGCAGTACTTC. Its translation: CASSELDTQSYEQYF.

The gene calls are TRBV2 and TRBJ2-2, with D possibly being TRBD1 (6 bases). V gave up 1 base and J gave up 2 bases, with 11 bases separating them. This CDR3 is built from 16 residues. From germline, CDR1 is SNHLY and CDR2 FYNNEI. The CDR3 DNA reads TGTGCCAGCAGTGAAGATTGGGGGCTCAACACCGGGGAGCTGTTTTTT. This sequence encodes CASSEDWGLNTGELFF. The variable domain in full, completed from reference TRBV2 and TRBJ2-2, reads EPEVTQTPSHQVTQMGQEVILRCVPISNHLYFYWYRQILGQKVEFLVSFYNNEISEKSEIFDDQFSVERPDGSNFTLKIRSTKLEDSAMYFCASSEDWGLNTGELFFGEGSRLTVL.

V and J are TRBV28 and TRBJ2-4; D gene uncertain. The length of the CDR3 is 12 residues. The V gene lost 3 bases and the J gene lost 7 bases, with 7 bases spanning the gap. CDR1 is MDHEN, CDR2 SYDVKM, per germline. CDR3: CASSFEANIQYF. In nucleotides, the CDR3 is TGTGCCAGCAGTTTTGAGGCCAACATTCAGTACTTC.

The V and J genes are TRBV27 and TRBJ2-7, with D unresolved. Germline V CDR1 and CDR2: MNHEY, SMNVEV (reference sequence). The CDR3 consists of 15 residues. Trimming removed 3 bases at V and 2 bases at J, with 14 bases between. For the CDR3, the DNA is TGTGCCAGCAGTTTCCGAGAATATGACACCTACGAGCAGTACTTC. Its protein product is CASSFREYDTYEQYF.

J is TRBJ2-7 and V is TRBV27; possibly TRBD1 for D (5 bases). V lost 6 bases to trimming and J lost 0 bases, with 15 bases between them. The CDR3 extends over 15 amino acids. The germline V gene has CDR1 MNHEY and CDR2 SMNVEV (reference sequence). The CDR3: CASRKTDLSSYEQYF. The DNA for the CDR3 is TGTGCCAGCAGGAAGACAGACCTTAGCTCCTACGAGCAGTACTTC.

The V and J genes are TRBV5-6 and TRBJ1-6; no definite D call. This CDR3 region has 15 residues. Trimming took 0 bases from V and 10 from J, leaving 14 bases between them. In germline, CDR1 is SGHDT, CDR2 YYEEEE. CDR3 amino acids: CASSLGSAGQSPLHF. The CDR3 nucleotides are TGTGCCAGCAGCTTGGGTTCGGCAGGTCAATCACCCCTCCACTTT.

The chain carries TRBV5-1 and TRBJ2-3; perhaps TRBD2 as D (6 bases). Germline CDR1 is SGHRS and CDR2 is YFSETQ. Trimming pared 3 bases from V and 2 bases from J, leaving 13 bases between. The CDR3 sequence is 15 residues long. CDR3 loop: CASSYQGLYTDTQYF. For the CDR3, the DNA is TGCGCCAGCAGCTATCAGGGACTTTACACAGATACGCAGTATTTT.

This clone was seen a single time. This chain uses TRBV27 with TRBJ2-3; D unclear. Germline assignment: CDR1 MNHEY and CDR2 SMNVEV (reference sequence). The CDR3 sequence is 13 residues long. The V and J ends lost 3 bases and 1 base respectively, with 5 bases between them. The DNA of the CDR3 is TGTGCCAGCAGTTTTCTAGGCACAGATACGCAGTATTTT. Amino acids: CASSFLGTDTQYF.

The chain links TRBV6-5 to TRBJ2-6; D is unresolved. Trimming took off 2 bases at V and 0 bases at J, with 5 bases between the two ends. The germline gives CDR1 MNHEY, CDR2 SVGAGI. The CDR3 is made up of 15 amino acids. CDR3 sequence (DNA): TGTGCCAGCAGTTACCTAGTCTCTGGGGCCAACGTCCTGACTTTC. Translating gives CASSYLVSGANVLTF.

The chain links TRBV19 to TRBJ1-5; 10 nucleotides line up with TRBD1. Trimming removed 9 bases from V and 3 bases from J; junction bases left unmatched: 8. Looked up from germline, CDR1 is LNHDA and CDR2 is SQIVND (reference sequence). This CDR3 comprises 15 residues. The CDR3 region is CASAGTGDFNQPQHF. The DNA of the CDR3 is TGTGCCAGCGCCGGGACAGGGGATTTCAATCAGCCCCAGCATTTT.

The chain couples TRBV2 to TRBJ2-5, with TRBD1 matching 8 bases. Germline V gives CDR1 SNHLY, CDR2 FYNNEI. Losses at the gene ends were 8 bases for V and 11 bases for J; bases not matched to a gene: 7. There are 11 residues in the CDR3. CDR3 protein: CASLEDREQYF. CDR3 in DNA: TGTGCCAGCTTGGAGGACAGGGAGCAGTACTTC.

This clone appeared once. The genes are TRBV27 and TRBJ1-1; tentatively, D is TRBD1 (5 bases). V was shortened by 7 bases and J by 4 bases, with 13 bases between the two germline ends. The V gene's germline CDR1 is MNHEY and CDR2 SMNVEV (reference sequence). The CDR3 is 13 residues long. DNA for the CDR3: TGTGCCAGCAAAGACAGCGTGGGCACTGAAGCTTTCTTT. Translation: CASKDSVGTEAFF.

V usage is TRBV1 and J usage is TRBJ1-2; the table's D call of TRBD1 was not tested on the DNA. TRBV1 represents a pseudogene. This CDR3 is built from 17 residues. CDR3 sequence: CTSSQALKGGGADGYTF. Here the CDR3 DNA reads TGCACCAGCAGCCAAGCCCTTAAGGGTGGGGGCGCAGATGGCTACACCTTC.

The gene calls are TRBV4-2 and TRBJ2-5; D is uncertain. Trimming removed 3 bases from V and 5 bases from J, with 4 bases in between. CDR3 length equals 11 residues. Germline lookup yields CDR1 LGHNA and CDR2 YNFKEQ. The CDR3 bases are TGTGCCAGCAGCCATCAGGAGACCCAGTACTTC. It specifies CASSHQETQYF.

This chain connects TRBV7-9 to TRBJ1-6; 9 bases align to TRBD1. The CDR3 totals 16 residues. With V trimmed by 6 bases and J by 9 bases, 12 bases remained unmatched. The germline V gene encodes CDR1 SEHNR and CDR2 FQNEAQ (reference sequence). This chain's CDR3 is CASSSRLGTGSSPLHF. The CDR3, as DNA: TGTGCCAGCAGTTCCCGTCTCGGGACAGGGAGTTCACCCCTCCACTTT.

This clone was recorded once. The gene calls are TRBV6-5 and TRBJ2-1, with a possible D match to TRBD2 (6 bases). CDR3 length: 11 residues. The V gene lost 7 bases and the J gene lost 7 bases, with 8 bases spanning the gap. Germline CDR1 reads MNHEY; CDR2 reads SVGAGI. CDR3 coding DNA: TGTGCCAGCAATCGGGGGAATGAGCAGTTCTTC. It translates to CASNRGNEQFF.

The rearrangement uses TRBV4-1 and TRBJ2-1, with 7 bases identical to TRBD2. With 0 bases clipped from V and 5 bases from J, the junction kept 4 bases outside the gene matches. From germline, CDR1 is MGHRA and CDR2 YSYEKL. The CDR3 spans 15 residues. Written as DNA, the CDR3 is TGCGCCAGCAGCCAAGAGTCCGGGGGGAACAATGAGCAGTTCTTC. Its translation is CASSQESGGNNEQFF.

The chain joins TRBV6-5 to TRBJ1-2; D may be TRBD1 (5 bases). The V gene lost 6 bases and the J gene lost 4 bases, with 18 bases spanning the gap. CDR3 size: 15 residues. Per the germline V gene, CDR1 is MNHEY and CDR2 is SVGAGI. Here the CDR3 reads CASSQGRLGSYGYTF. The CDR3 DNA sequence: TGTGCCAGCAGCCAGGGAAGACTGGGTTCCTATGGCTACACCTTC.

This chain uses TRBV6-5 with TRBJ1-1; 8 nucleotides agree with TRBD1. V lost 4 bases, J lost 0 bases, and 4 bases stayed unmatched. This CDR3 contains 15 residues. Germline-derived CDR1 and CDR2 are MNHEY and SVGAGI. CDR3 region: CASSLDRVVNTEAFF. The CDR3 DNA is TGTGCCAGCAGTTTGGACAGGGTCGTGAACACTGAAGCTTTCTTT.

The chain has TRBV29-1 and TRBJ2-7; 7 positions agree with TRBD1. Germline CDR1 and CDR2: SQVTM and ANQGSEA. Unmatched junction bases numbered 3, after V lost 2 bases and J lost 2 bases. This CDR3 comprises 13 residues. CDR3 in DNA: TGCAGCGTTGAAAAGGACAGGACCTACGAGCAGTACTTC. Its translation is CSVEKDRTYEQYF.

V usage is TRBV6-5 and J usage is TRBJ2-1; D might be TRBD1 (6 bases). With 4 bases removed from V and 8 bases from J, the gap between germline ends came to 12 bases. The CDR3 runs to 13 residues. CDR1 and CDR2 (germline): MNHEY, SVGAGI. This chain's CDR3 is CASSSTGSDEQFF. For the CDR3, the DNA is TGTGCCAGCAGTTCCACAGGGAGCGATGAGCAGTTCTTC.

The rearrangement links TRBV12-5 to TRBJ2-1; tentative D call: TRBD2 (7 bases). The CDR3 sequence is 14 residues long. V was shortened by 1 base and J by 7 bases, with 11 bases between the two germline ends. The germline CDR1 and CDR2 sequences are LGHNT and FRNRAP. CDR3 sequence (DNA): TGTGCTAGTGGTTTGGGGACAGCGGGGAATGAGCAGTTCTTC. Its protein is CASGLGTAGNEQFF.

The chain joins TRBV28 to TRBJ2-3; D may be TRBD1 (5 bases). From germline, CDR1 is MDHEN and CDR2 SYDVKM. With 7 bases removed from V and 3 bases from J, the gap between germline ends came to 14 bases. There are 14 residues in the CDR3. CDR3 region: CASKKQVQTDTQYF. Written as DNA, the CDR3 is TGTGCCAGCAAAAAACAGGTACAAACAGATACGCAGTATTTT.

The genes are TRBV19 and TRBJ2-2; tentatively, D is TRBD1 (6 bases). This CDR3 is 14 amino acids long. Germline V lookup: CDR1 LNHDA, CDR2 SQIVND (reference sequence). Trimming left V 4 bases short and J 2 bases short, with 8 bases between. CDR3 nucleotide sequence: TGTGCCAGTAGTAAACAGGGAAACACCGGGGAGCTGTTTTTT. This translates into CASSKQGNTGELFF.

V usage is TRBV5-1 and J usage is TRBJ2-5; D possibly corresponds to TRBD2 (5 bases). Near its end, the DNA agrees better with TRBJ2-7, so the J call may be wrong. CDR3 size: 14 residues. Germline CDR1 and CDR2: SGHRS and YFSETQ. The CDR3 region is CASSLAGRLYEQYF. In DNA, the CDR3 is TGCGCCAGCAGCTTGGCGGGAAGACTCTACGAGCAGTACTTC.

Here the CDR3 reads CATSTTRRGTNTEAFF. CDR3 sequence (DNA): TGTGCCACCAGCACAACACGAAGGGGGACGAACACTGAAGCTTTCTTT. This chain joins TRBV15 and TRBJ1-1; possible D gene TRBD1, 6 bases. This CDR3 is built from 16 residues. Trimming left V 4 bases short and J 1 base short, with 16 bases between. Germline CDR1 LNHNV, CDR2 YYDKDF (reference sequence).

The chain's CDR3 is CASSARRGSGLMAYNEQFF. In nucleotides, the CDR3 is TGTGCCAGCAGCGCTCGTCGCGGTAGCGGGCTCATGGCCTACAATGAGCAGTTCTTC. The chain joins TRBV9 to TRBJ2-1; 7 positions match TRBD2. V gave up 3 bases and J gave up 2 bases; unmatched junction bases: 17. The germline V gene has CDR1 SGDLS and CDR2 YYNGEE. The CDR3 has 19 amino acids.